This passage covers 21 T cell receptor beta chains from one sample sequenced in a study of T cell responses to AZD1222 COVID-19 vaccine. TCRdb's table, derived via immunoSEQ multiplex PCR, lists solely in-frame clones and lacks some. The data hold about 60,000 clones, with 75% to 95% observed a single time. Here the sequenced sample was peripheral blood, taken 28 days after the second dose of the MenACWY control vaccine. The receptor set was obtained from an adult who received the MenACWY meningococcal vaccine as a control.

V usage is TRBV5-4 and J usage is TRBJ1-4, with D perhaps matching TRBD1 (5 bases). Trimming left V 5 bases short and J 8 bases short, with 16 bases between. The germline V gene encodes CDR1 SGHNT and CDR2 YYREEE (reference sequence). There are 14 residues in the CDR3. This CDR3 is CASSVQGFGEKLFF. CDR3 bases: TGTGCCAGCAGTGTTCAGGGTTTTGGGGAAAAACTGTTTTTT.

The chain recombines TRBV30 with TRBJ1-3, with D possibly being TRBD1 (6 bases). This CDR3 region has 19 residues. In germline, CDR1 is GTSNPN, CDR2 SVGIG (reference sequence). The V and J ends lost 5 bases and 0 bases respectively, with 26 bases between them. CDR3 in amino acids: CAWRPLSGGRIVSGNTIYF. CDR3 nucleotides: TGTGCCTGGCGCCCCTTGTCCGGGGGCCGGATCGTCTCTGGAAACACCATATATTTT. The whole variable domain, remainder taken from reference TRBV30 and TRBJ1-3, is SQTIHQWPATLVQPVGSPLSLECTVEGTSNPNLYWYRQAAGRGLQLLFYSVGIGQISSEVPQNLSASRPQDRQFILSSKKLLLSDSGFYLCAWRPLSGGRIVSGNTIYFGEGSWLTVV.

V gene TRBV6-5 combines with J gene TRBJ2-7; the D gene is possibly TRBD2 (6 bases). Deletions cut 10 bases from V and 3 bases from J, with 19 bases between. The CDR3 is made up of 14 amino acids. Looked up from germline, CDR1 is MNHEY and CDR2 is SVGAGI. This CDR3 is CATRLGVFGYEQYF. The CDR3 DNA reads as TGTGCCACCAGACTAGGGGTGTTCGGCTACGAGCAGTACTTC.

This clone was found a few times. The genes are TRBV14 and TRBJ2-2; 8 positions match TRBD2. After removal of 0 bases from V and 2 bases from J, the junction contained 8 bases not matched to a gene. Per germline, CDR1 SGHDN and CDR2 FVKESK. The CDR3 is 18 amino acids. The CDR3 region has the DNA TGTGCCAGCAGCCAAGATATGGGTAGCGGGATCAACACCGGGGAGCTGTTTTTT. Translated, it gives CASSQDMGSGINTGELFF.

The rearrangement uses TRBV11-3 and TRBJ2-1; D is perhaps TRBD2 (6 bases). Per the germline V gene, CDR1 is SGHNT and CDR2 is YENEEA. The CDR3 runs to 12 residues. Trimming removed 5 bases from V and 9 bases from J, with 11 bases in between. CDR3 sequence (DNA): TGTGCCAGCAGCCTAAGGGGAGGTGAGCAGTTCTTC. This translates into CASSLRGGEQFF. Drawing the rest from reference TRBV11-3 and TRBJ2-1, the complete variable domain is EAGVVQSPRYKIIEKKQPVAFWCNPISGHNTLYWYLQNLGQGPELLIRYENEEAVDDSQLPKDRFSAERLKGVDSTLKIQPAELGDSAVYLCASSLRGGEQFFGPGTRLTVL.

This chain joins TRBV30 and TRBJ1-3, with unresolved D. The CDR3 is made up of 14 amino acids. Germline V gene lookup returns CDR1 GTSNPN and CDR2 SVGIG (reference sequence). The germline V and J ends were trimmed by 2 bases and 0 bases, with 8 bases remaining between them. Written as DNA, the CDR3 is TGTGCCTGGAGTCGTACCGACTCTGGAAACACCATATATTTT. It encodes CAWSRTDSGNTIYF.

The CDR3 DNA is TGCGCCAGCAGCCAAGATCTAAGTACTAGCGGGAGAAGATGGAACATTCAGTACTTC. Protein sequence: CASSQDLSTSGRRWNIQYF. V usage is TRBV4-3 and J usage is TRBJ2-4; 11 nucleotides align to TRBD2. The CDR3 extends over 19 amino acids. CDR1 LGHNA and CDR2 YSLEER come from the germline V gene. J lost 7 bases, V lost 0 bases, and 14 bases had no gene match.

The V gene is TRBV10-3, the J gene TRBJ2-5; 8 bases match TRBD2. CDR1 is ENHRY, CDR2 SYGVKD, per germline. Trimming at V came to 3 bases and at J to 5 bases, leaving 8 bases not matched to a gene. CDR3 length equals 15 residues. The CDR3, as DNA: TGTGCCATCAGTGATCCGGGGGGGTCGAGGGAGACCCAGTACTTC. Translating it yields CAISDPGGSRETQYF.

This clone occurred once. V is TRBV6-5 and J is TRBJ1-1; D not resolved. Trimming took 5 bases from V and 2 from J, leaving 9 bases between them. The germline V gene encodes CDR1 MNHEY and CDR2 SVGAGI. CDR3 size: 13 residues. CDR3 in amino acids: CASSRLGNTEAFF. The CDR3 DNA sequence: TGTGCCAGCAGTAGACTGGGAAACACTGAAGCTTTCTTT.

The chain recombines TRBV27 with TRBJ2-3; 10 bases match TRBD2. The CDR3 is 16 amino acids. Germline CDR1 MNHEY, CDR2 SMNVEV (reference sequence). V lost 5 bases to trimming and J lost 1 base; unmatched junction nucleotides: 6. CDR3 bases: TGTGCCAGCAGTGTCTTAGCGGGAGGCCGCACAGATACGCAGTATTTT. Protein: CASSVLAGGRTDTQYF.

The chain combines TRBV6-1 with TRBJ1-4; 7 bases line up with TRBD1. Germline V gives CDR1 MNHNS, CDR2 SASEGT. The V and J ends lost 3 bases and 8 bases, in that order; junction bases with no gene match: 6. This CDR3 comprises 14 residues. The CDR3 DNA reads TGTGCCAGCAGTGAGCCTGTACAGGGGGAAAAACTGTTTTTT. It codes for CASSEPVQGEKLFF.

V and J are TRBV27 and TRBJ2-3; weak D call: TRBD2 (6 bases). The CDR3 is 15 residues long. V dropped 1 base and J dropped 4 bases, with 12 bases sitting between them. CDR1 is MNHEY, CDR2 SMNVEV, per germline (reference sequence). The CDR3 DNA reads as TGTGCCAGCAGTTTATATCGGGGAGGCCCAGATACGCAGTATTTT. Translation gives CASSLYRGGPDTQYF.

The chain combines TRBV6-6 with TRBJ1-5; TRBD1 is a possible D gene (6 bases). Germline assignment: CDR1 MNHNY and CDR2 SVGAGI (reference sequence). The germline V and J ends were trimmed by 4 bases and 3 bases, with 16 bases remaining between them. The CDR3 runs to 16 residues. This chain's CDR3 is CASSFRDTTTNQPQHF. In DNA, the CDR3 is TGTGCCAGCAGTTTCAGGGACACTACAACCAATCAGCCCCAGCATTTT.

The chain recombines TRBV28 with TRBJ1-1; 7 nucleotides align to TRBD1. Germline V gene sequence: CDR1 MDHEN, CDR2 SYDVKM. The ends lost 7 bases at V and 7 bases at J; junction bases unmatched: 15. This CDR3 region has 15 residues. CDR3 sequence: CASTRNPGTASEAFF. The CDR3 bases are TGTGCCAGCACCCGAAATCCGGGGACAGCGAGTGAAGCTTTCTTT. Drawing the rest from reference TRBV28 and TRBJ1-1, the complete variable domain is DVKVTQSSRYLVKRTGEKVFLECVQDMDHENMFWYRQDPGLGLRLIYFSYDVKMKEKGDIPEGYSVSREKKERFSLILESASTNQTSMYLCASTRNPGTASEAFFGQGTRLTVV.

This clone was recorded a few times. CDR3 protein: CSVEGTGWLTEAFF. The CDR3 nucleotides read TGCAGCGTTGAAGGGACAGGATGGCTCACTGAAGCTTTCTTT. The genes are TRBV29-1 and TRBJ1-1, with TRBD1 matching over 7 bases. CDR3 size: 14 residues. Germline loops: CDR1 SQVTM, CDR2 ANQGSEA. The trim removed 1 base at V and 4 bases at J, leaving 6 bases unmatched.

The chain joins TRBV7-9 to TRBJ2-4; 8 bases match TRBD2. Germline V gene lookup returns CDR1 SEHNR and CDR2 FQNEAQ (reference sequence). V lost 4 bases, J lost 0 bases, and 8 bases stayed unmatched. The CDR3 has 17 residues. As DNA, the CDR3 is TGTGCCAGCAGCTCGGGGGGGCAGGGACTAGCCAAAAACATTCAGTACTTC. Its translation is CASSSGGQGLAKNIQYF.

This chain joins TRBV5-6 and TRBJ2-1; tentative D call: TRBD1 (5 bases). The germline V gene encodes CDR1 SGHDT and CDR2 YYEEEE. This CDR3 region has 14 residues. Between the trimmed V and J ends, which lost 2 bases and 6 bases, there was a span of 12 bases. The CDR3 DNA reads TGTGCCAGCAGCTTCAGGGATAACCTCAATGAGCAGTTCTTC. Its translation: CASSFRDNLNEQFF. The whole variable domain, remainder taken from reference TRBV5-6 and TRBJ2-1, is DAGVTQSPTHLIKTRGQQVTLRCSPKSGHDTVSWYQQALGQGPQFIFQYYEEEERQRGNFPDRFSGHQFPNYSSELNVNALLLGDSALYLCASSFRDNLNEQFFGPGTRLTVL.

The chain has TRBV27 and TRBJ2-7; D remains unclear. V dropped 5 bases and J dropped 1 base, with 9 bases sitting between them. Germline assignment: CDR1 MNHEY and CDR2 SMNVEV (reference sequence). This CDR3 has 13 amino acids. CDR3 loop: CASSPLSSYEQYF. For the CDR3, the DNA is TGTGCCAGCAGTCCCCTCAGTTCCTACGAGCAGTACTTC.

The chain uses TRBV7-9 and TRBJ2-6; 8 bases are a match to TRBD1. The CDR3 length is 16 residues. CDR1 is SEHNR, CDR2 FQNEAQ, per germline (reference sequence). Germline trimming cut 5 bases from V and 3 bases from J; bases unmatched to any gene: 6. CDR3 protein: CASSPGQVNGANVLTF. For the CDR3, the DNA is TGTGCCAGCAGCCCGGGACAGGTGAATGGGGCCAACGTCCTGACTTTC.

This chain links TRBV19 with TRBJ1-4, with unresolved D. From germline, CDR1 is LNHDA and CDR2 SQIVND (reference sequence). The germline V and J ends were trimmed by 5 bases and 6 bases, with 13 bases remaining between them. CDR3 length: 14 residues. As DNA, the CDR3 is TGTGCCAGTAGTGTGTCTAGCGGCCATGAAAAACTGTTTTTT. Its protein product is CASSVSSGHEKLFF.

The V and J genes are TRBV10-3 and TRBJ1-2; tentatively, D is TRBD1 (5 bases). V lost 3 bases and J 6 bases, leaving 17 bases between the germline ends. Germline V CDR1 and CDR2: ENHRY, SYGVKD. This CDR3 has 15 residues. In DNA form, the CDR3 reads TGTGCCATCAGTGACCCAGGGATGGTAGCACATGGCTACACCTTC. As protein: CAISDPGMVAHGYTF.